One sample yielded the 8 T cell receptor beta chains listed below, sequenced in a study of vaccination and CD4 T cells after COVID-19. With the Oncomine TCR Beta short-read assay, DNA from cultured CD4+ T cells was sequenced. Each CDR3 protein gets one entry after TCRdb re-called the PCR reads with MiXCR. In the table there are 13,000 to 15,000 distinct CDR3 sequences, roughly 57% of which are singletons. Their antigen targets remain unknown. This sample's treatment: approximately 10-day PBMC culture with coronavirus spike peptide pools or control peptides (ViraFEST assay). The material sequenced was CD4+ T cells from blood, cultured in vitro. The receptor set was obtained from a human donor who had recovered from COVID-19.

CDR3 DNA: TGTGCCAGCAGCTTATTTAGGGCTAAAGAGACCCAGTACTTC. This encodes CASSLFRAKETQYF. The chain carries TRBV7-9 and TRBJ2-5; D remains ambiguous. Trimming pared 2 bases from V and 3 bases from J, leaving 10 bases between. The CDR3 covers 14 residues. CDR1 and CDR2 (germline): SEHNR, FQNEAQ (reference sequence).

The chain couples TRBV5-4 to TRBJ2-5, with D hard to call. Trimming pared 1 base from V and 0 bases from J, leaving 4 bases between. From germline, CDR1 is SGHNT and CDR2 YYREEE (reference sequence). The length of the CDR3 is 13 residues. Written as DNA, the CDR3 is TGTGCCAGCAGCTTGACCAACCAAGAGACCCAGTACTTC. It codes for CASSLTNQETQYF.

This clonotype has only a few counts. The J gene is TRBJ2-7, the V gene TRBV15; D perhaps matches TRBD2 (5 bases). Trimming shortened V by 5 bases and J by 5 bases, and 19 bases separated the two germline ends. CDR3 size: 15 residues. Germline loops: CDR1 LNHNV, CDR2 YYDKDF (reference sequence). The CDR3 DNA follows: TGTGCCACCAGCTATGTAGAGGTGGGAGTCCACGAGCAGTACTTC. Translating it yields CATSYVEVGVHEQYF. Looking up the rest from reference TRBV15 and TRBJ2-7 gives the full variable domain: DAMVIQNPRYQVTQFGKPVTLSCSQTLNHNVMYWYQQKSSQAPKLLFHYYDKDFNNEADTPDNFQSRRPNTSFCFLDIRSPGLGDTAMYLCATSYVEVGVHEQYFGPGTRLTVT.

CDR3: CASSMGLAGHDEQYF. As DNA, the CDR3 is TGTGCCAGTAGTATGGGACTAGCGGGACACGACGAGCAGTACTTC. The chain is built from TRBV19 and TRBJ2-7; 13 positions match TRBD2. The CDR3 runs to 15 residues. Germline-derived CDR1 and CDR2 are LNHDA and SQIVND (reference sequence). V lost 3 bases to trimming and J lost 5 bases; unmatched junction nucleotides: 4.

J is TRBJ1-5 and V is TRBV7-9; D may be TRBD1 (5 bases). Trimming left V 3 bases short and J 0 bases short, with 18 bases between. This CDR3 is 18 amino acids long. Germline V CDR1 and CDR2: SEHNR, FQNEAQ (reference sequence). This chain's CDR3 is CASSFVGSGGFSNQPQHF. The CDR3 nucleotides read TGTGCCAGCAGCTTTGTGGGTAGCGGGGGGTTTAGCAATCAGCCCCAGCATTTT.

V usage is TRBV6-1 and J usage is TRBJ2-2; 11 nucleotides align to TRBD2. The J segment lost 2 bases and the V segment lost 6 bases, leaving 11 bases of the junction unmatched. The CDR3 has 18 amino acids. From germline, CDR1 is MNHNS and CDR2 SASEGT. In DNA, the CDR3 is TGTGCCAGCAGCGTGGCCCTTGGGACTAGCGGAAACACCGGGGAGCTGTTTTTT. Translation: CASSVALGTSGNTGELFF.

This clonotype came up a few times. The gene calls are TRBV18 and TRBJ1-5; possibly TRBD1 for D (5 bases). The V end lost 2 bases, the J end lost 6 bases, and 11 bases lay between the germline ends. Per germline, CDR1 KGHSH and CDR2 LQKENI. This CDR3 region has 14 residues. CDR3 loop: CASSPAGYSQPQHF. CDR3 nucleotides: TGTGCCAGCTCACCAGCAGGGTACTCTCAGCCCCAGCATTTT.

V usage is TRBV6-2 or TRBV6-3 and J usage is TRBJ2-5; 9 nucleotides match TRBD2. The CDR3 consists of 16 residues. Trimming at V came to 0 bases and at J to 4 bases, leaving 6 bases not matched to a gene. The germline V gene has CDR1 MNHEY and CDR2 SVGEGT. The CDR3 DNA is TGTGCCAGCAGTTACTCCTTAGCGGGAGTAGGAGAGACCCAGTACTTC. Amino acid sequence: CASSYSLAGVGETQYF.